Listed here is a single T cell receptor (beta chain). The sample is drawn from a study of early T cells in non-severe SARS-CoV-2 infection. There are 13 residues in the CDR3. V lost 4 bases, J lost 5 bases, and 5 bases stayed unmatched. Germline V gives CDR1 DFQATT, CDR2 SNEGSKA (reference sequence). Attachment of unique molecular identifiers to individual cDNA molecules was performed. Via MiXCR, TCRdb re-called the 5' RACE reads, giving one row per CDR3 protein. Found here are over 30,000 distinct CDR3 sequences, around 6% of them singletons; the top ten hold around 8%. This sequence joins TRBV20-1 and TRBJ2-3; TRBD2 matches at 8 bases. The receptor's source is an adult who was a healthcare worker with PCR-confirmed SARS-CoV-2 infection or an uninfected control (not recorded which). Sequencing was performed on whole blood. CDR3 residues: CSAMRGAGDTQYF. CDR3 nucleotide sequence: TGCAGTGCTATGCGGGGGGCTGGAGATACGCAGTATTTT.